This paragraph reports one TCR beta chain. Its specificity is not known. Repertoires were generated with immunoSEQ multiplex PCR, while TCRdb's copy carries only in-frame clones and drops some. In the table there are some 96,000 clones, about 94% of which are singletons. This sample was taken from a study of siplizumab effects on memory and regulatory T cells. Study-wide points: Siplizumab produced a significant reduction in alloreactive sequences that were traceable to unstimulated CD4+ memory cells. Memory cells seemed less diverse than naive T cells, which also seemed major contributors to the alloresponse.

Material for sequencing was non-Treg CD4+ T cells sorted from blood. This clonotype was obtained from a human donor in good health.

CDR3 bases: TGTGCCAGCAGCCCGATCAAGCGAACTAGCGGTGGGTACCAAGAGACCCAGTACTTC. Protein sequence: CASSPIKRTSGGYQETQYF. The V and J genes are TRBV11-2 and TRBJ2-5, with 8 bases fitting TRBD2. Germline V gene data show CDR1 as SGHAT and CDR2 as FQNNGV. The CDR3 is 19 amino acids. V lost 5 bases, J lost 0 bases, and 17 bases stayed unmatched.